The rows below give T cell receptor beta chains drawn from one sample of a study of technical replicates of blood from several donors. Data came from immunoSEQ multiplex PCR; TCRdb stores just in-frame clones and leaves some out. Here the sample spans just under 85,000 clones, more than 90% being singletons. The sample taken for sequencing was T cells isolated from PBMCs. The receptors shown here come from a human donor in good health. CDR3s include the opening cysteine and the closing phenylalanine or tryptophan. A D gene is named only where the DNA matches it firmly. The size of a clone is reported for some rows only, either as once, few or many, or as a class for expanded clones.

>TRBD1|TRBJ2-1|NA|TRBV28
CASSLETGVNEQFF
TGTGCCAGCAGTTTAGAGACAGGGGTCAATGAGCAGTTCTTC
>NA|TRBJ2-2|NA|TRBV9
CASSPSTPTGELFF
TGTGCCAGCAGCCCCTCAACACCCACCGGGGAGCTGTTTTTT
>NA|TRBJ1-5|NA|TRBV2
CASSDRVGNQPQHF
TGTGCCAGCAGTGACAGGGTAGGGAATCAGCCCCAGCATTTT
>NA|TRBJ1-2|NA|TRBV2
CATRGSFDHYGYTF
TGTGCCACTAGAGGGTCCTTTGACCACTATGGCTACACCTTC
>TRBD2|TRBJ2-1|NA|TRBV19
CASSTSGGLYNEQFF
TGTGCCAGTAGTACTAGCGGGGGGCTGTACAATGAGCAGTTCTTC
>TRBD1|TRBJ2-2|NA|TRBV9
CASSLGTEAYTGELFF
TGTGCCAGCAGCCTTGGGACAGAAGCTTACACCGGGGAGCTGTTTTTT
>NA|TRBJ2-2|NA|TRBV6-5
CASNERRDNTGELFF
TGTGCCAGCAATGAGAGGCGGGATAACACCGGGGAGCTGTTTTTT
>NA|TRBJ1-1|few|TRBV2
CASRVMGGLDSEAFF
TGTGCCAGCAGAGTTATGGGGGGGCTAGATTCTGAAGCTTTCTTT
>TRBD2|TRBJ2-3|NA|TRBV5-1
CASSLEGAGVDTQYF
TGCGCCAGCAGCTTGGAAGGAGCGGGAGTTGATACGCAGTATTTT
>TRBD1|TRBJ1-6|NA|TRBV7-9
CASSRTGDSPLHF
TGTGCCAGCTCGCGGACAGGGGATTCACCCCTCCACTTT
>NA|TRBJ1-1|few|TRBV4-1
CASSQITGRTEAFF
TGCGCCAGCAGCCAAATAACAGGGCGGACTGAAGCTTTCTTT
>TRBD1|TRBJ2-3|NA|TRBV28
CASSTNVPGQSTDTQYF
TGTGCCAGCAGTACTAACGTTCCGGGACAGAGCACAGATACGCAGTATTTT
>NA|TRBJ1-5|NA|TRBV6-6
CASTEAAGLNQPQHF
TGTGCCAGCACAGAAGCAGCGGGGCTCAATCAGCCCCAGCATTTT
>NA|TRBJ2-1|NA|TRBV11-3
CASSQGGGYNEQFF
TGTGCCAGCAGCCAGGGTGGGGGGTACAATGAGCAGTTCTTC
>NA|TRBJ2-3|NA|TRBV5-4
CASSLEGGSTDTQYF
TGTGCCAGCAGCTTGGAGGGAGGCTCAACAGATACGCAGTATTTT
>NA|TRBJ2-2|NA|TRBV2
CASTPPTGELFF
TGTGCCAGCACCCCCCCTACCGGGGAGCTGTTTTTT
>TRBD1|TRBJ1-5|NA|TRBV19
CATQRGQGLSVRNQPQHF
TGTGCCACCCAAAGGGGACAGGGGCTATCTGTCCGCAATCAGCCCCAGCATTTT
>TRBD2|TRBJ2-7|NA|TRBV7-2
CASSLVSGGAYEQYF
TGTGCCAGCAGCTTAGTTAGCGGGGGGGCCTACGAGCAGTACTTC
>TRBD2|TRBJ2-2|few|TRBV15
CATSRVAGGPGELFF
TGTGCCACCAGCAGAGTAGCGGGAGGGCCCGGGGAGCTGTTTTTT
>NA|TRBJ1-3|once|TRBV5-4
CASSSQLNSGNTIYF
TGTGCCAGCAGTTCACAGCTCAACTCTGGAAACACCATATATTTT
>TRBD1|TRBJ2-1|once|TRBV7-9
CASSFRPRAGGNEQFF
TGTGCCAGCAGCTTCCGCCCGCGGGCAGGGGGCAATGAGCAGTTCTTC
>TRBD1|TRBJ1-1|NA|TRBV5-5
CASSLGQGNSVTEAFF
TGTGCCAGCAGCTTAGGACAGGGAAATTCGGTGACTGAAGCTTTCTTT
>NA|TRBJ1-1|NA|TRBV9
CASSVQVSDTEAFF
TGTGCCAGCAGCGTACAGGTGTCAGACACTGAAGCTTTCTTT
>NA|TRBJ1-1|NA|TRBV7-8
CASSLGALLGPMNTEAFF
TGTGCCAGCAGCTTAGGGGCCTTGTTGGGGCCAATGAACACTGAAGCTTTCTTT
>TRBD2|TRBJ2-1|NA|TRBV6-4
CASSDLLAGGYNEQFF
TGTGCCAGCAGTGACCTACTAGCGGGGGGCTACAATGAGCAGTTCTTC
>TRBD1|TRBJ2-5|NA|TRBV13
CASSPPWDRVQETQYF
TGTGCCAGCAGCCCACCCTGGGACAGGGTACAAGAGACCCAGTACTTC
>TRBD1|TRBJ2-7|NA|TRBV13
CASSFRGTAYEQYF
TGTGCCAGCAGCTTTAGAGGGACAGCCTACGAGCAGTACTTC
>TRBD1|TRBJ2-5|NA|TRBV5-1
CASSGTGKETQYF
TGCGCCAGCAGCGGGACAGGGAAGGAGACCCAGTACTTC
>NA|TRBJ2-5|NA|TRBV20-1
CSAIGGETQYF
TGCAGTGCTATAGGGGGAGAGACCCAGTACTTC
>NA|TRBJ1-4|NA|TRBV5-1
CASSSLATNEKLFF
TGCGCCAGCAGCTCACTTGCAACTAATGAAAAACTGTTTTTT
>TRBD1|TRBJ1-2|NA|TRBV28
CASSLAGQGARGYTF
TGTGCCAGCAGTTTAGCGGGACAGGGGGCTAGGGGCTACACCTTC
>TRBD1|TRBJ2-7|NA|TRBV11-3
CASSSDRGFPYEQYF
TGTGCCAGCAGCTCAGACAGGGGGTTTCCCTACGAGCAGTACTTC
>NA|TRBJ2-7|NA|TRBV7-2
CASSLGGQIGYEQYF
TGTGCCAGCAGCTTGGGGGGACAGATCGGCTACGAGCAGTACTTC
>NA|TRBJ2-1|NA|TRBV5-4
CASSSPGDLISVDEQFF
TGTGCCAGCAGCTCCCCGGGGGACCTTATTAGTGTCGATGAGCAGTTCTTC